Each of the 31 T cell receptor beta chains below was sequenced from the same sample in a study of vaccination and CD4 T cells after COVID-19. The antigens these receptors bind are not known. The treatment was: approximately 10-day PBMC culture with coronavirus spike peptide pools or control peptides (ViraFEST assay). From the unexposed donor, CD4+ T cells were collected ahead of the COVID-19 pandemic (2011-2018). With the Oncomine TCR Beta short-read assay, DNA from cultured CD4+ T cells was sequenced. Extraction of genomic DNA was performed on cultured CD4+ T cells. TCRdb called the PCR reads again in MiXCR, with one record for every CDR3 protein. The table records approximately 9,000 distinct CDR3 sequences, about 34% of them present only once. Sequencing was performed on CD4+ T cells from blood, cultured in vitro. Receptors were obtained from a human donor in good health.

The chain has TRBV20-1 and TRBJ1-5, with 7 nucleotides matching TRBD1. With V trimmed by 7 bases and J by 7 bases, 10 bases remained unmatched. Looked up from germline, CDR1 is DFQATT and CDR2 is SNEGSKA (reference sequence). The CDR3 runs 13 residues. The CDR3 sequence: CSVVDRVEQPQHF. CDR3 DNA: TGCAGTGTTGTTGACAGGGTCGAACAGCCCCAGCATTTT.

This chain joins TRBV20-1 and TRBJ2-1; 8 nucleotides match TRBD2. The CDR3 consists of 14 residues. V dropped 5 bases and J dropped 6; count of bases not matched to a gene: 9. Looked up from germline, CDR1 is DFQATT and CDR2 is SNEGSKA (reference sequence). CDR3 in amino acids: CSASLILAVNEQFF. The CDR3 DNA is TGCAGTGCTTCCCTCATACTAGCGGTCAATGAGCAGTTCTTC.

CDR3 coding DNA: TGTGCCAGCACCCAGCCGCTGGGTCGGCTTGAAAAACTGTTTTTT. Amino acids: CASTQPLGRLEKLFF. The rearrangement joins TRBV28 to TRBJ1-4; D remains unclear. This CDR3 has 15 amino acids. The germline V and J ends were trimmed by 7 bases and 7 bases, with 19 bases remaining between them. Germline CDR1 MDHEN, CDR2 SYDVKM.

A few counts support this clonotype. V is TRBV7-6 and J is TRBJ2-1, with 9 nucleotides matching TRBD2. Germline CDR1 SGHVS, CDR2 FNYEAQ. V dropped 3 bases and J dropped 0; count of bases not matched to a gene: 3. This CDR3 contains 16 residues. The CDR3 DNA reads TGTGCCAGCAGCTTGACTAGCGGCAACTCCTACAATGAGCAGTTCTTC. This codes for CASSLTSGNSYNEQFF.

This clonotype appeared a few times. The gene calls are TRBV24-1 and TRBJ2-5; tentatively, D is TRBD1 (5 bases). Looked up from germline, CDR1 is KGHDR and CDR2 is SFDVKD. The CDR3 has 14 amino acids. V shed 4 bases and J shed 1 base, with 9 bases lying between them. Here the CDR3 reads CATSDRQPQETQYF. The DNA for the CDR3 is TGTGCCACCAGTGACCGACAGCCCCAAGAGACCCAGTACTTC.

Only a few counts were recorded for this clonotype. V gene TRBV19 combines with J gene TRBJ2-5, with 7 nucleotides matching TRBD1. The V gene end was trimmed by 5 bases and the J gene end by 1 base; junction bases not matched to a gene: 7. Germline lookup yields CDR1 LNHDA and CDR2 SQIVND (reference sequence). The length of the CDR3 is 15 residues. In nucleotides, the CDR3 is TGTGCCAGTAGTCGACAGGGAATAACCCAAGAGACCCAGTACTTC. This translates into CASSRQGITQETQYF.

The rearrangement joins TRBV5-1 to TRBJ2-5; D perhaps matches TRBD1 (6 bases). Germline V gene data show CDR1 as SGHRS and CDR2 as YFSETQ. The CDR3 covers 13 residues. Trimming stripped 3 bases from V and 3 bases from J, with 9 bases between. The CDR3 nucleotides read TGCGCCAGCAGCTACGGACAGAAAGAGACCCAGTACTTC. It codes for CASSYGQKETQYF.

The J gene is TRBJ2-7, the V gene TRBV7-2, with TRBD1 matching over 10 bases. The CDR3 totals 14 residues. Germline CDR1 and CDR2: SGHTA and FQGNSA. J was trimmed by 7 bases and V by 5 bases; bases with no gene match: 8. The DNA of the CDR3 is TGTGCCAGCAGCAGGGACAGGGGTGCCTGGGAGCAGTACTTC. It encodes CASSRDRGAWEQYF. The full variable domain, with the rest looked up from reference TRBV7-2 and TRBJ2-7, is GAGVSQSPSNKVTEKGKDVELRCDPISGHTALYWYRQSLGQGLEFLIYFQGNSAPDKSGLPSDRFSAERTGGSVSTLTIQRTQQEDSAVYLCASSRDRGAWEQYFGPGTRLTVT.

Only a few counts were recorded for this clonotype. The chain recombines TRBV19 with TRBJ1-3; D call uncertain. CDR1 is LNHDA, CDR2 SQIVND, per germline (reference sequence). The CDR3 loop spans 14 amino acids. Trimming removed 7 bases at V and 2 bases at J, with 12 bases between. The CDR3 DNA sequence: TGTGCCAGTATCCCGACTGCAACTGGAAACACCATATATTTT. Residues: CASIPTATGNTIYF.

In the case of this clonotype: The CDR3 end shows no conserved phenylalanine or tryptophan, and so a read error is likely. V and J are TRBV11-3 and TRBJ1-1; TRBD1 matches 11 bases. The V segment lost 5 bases and the J segment 5 bases; nucleotides outside the gene matches: 7. In germline, CDR1 is SGHNT, CDR2 YENEEA. The CDR3 has 15 residues. The CDR3 region has the DNA TGTGCCAGCAGCCCTGGACAGGGGGCGAATACTGAAGCTTTCTCT. Translating gives CASSPGQGANTEAFS.

In this sample, this clonotype turned up a few times. J is TRBJ2-1 and V is TRBV6-5; D might be TRBD2 (6 bases). The CDR3 is 17 residues long. The germline CDR1 and CDR2 sequences are MNHEY and SVGAGI. Trimming took 3 bases from V and 6 from J, leaving 21 bases between them. For the CDR3, the DNA is TGTGCCAGCAGTTATAGGGCGGGGATGCTGGAGGGCAATGAGCAGTTCTTC. Translation gives CASSYRAGMLEGNEQFF.

The chain couples TRBV20-1 to TRBJ2-2; D call uncertain. V was clipped by 3 bases and J by 4 bases, with 12 bases between them. The CDR3 runs 14 residues. CDR1 is DFQATT and CDR2 is SNEGSKA in the germline V gene (reference sequence). This chain's CDR3 is CSASRLVATGELFF. In nucleotides, the CDR3 is TGCAGTGCTAGCCGGCTAGTCGCCACCGGGGAGCTGTTTTTT.

V is TRBV18 and J is TRBJ2-7, with 9 nucleotides matching TRBD2. The V segment lost 2 bases and the J segment 7 bases; nucleotides outside the gene matches: 6. In germline, CDR1 is KGHSH, CDR2 LQKENI. This CDR3 has 14 amino acids. This chain's CDR3 is CASSPAAGGEEQYF. CDR3 sequence (DNA): TGTGCCAGCTCACCAGCAGCGGGAGGTGAAGAGCAGTACTTC.

In this sample, this clonotype turned up a few times. This chain uses TRBV21-1 with TRBJ2-7; the table's D call of TRBD1 was not tested on the DNA. TRBV21-1 counts as a pseudogene. The CDR3 has 17 residues. CDR3 nucleotides: TGTGCCAGCAGCAATTGGTTGGTTGGGGGCGAGCCCTACGAGCAGTACTTC. This encodes CASSNWLVGGEPYEQYF.

There are a few counts of this clonotype. V and J are TRBV7-2 and TRBJ2-1; D may be TRBD1 or TRBD2 (5 bases each). Trimming shortened V by 6 bases and J by 7 bases, and 16 bases separated the two germline ends. Germline V lookup: CDR1 SGHTA, CDR2 FQGNSA. The CDR3 totals 14 residues. The CDR3 coding sequence is TGTGCCAGCAGTGCTGGGACGGCCCAGAATGAGCAGTTCTTC. This encodes CASSAGTAQNEQFF.

This chain uses TRBV6-2 or TRBV6-3 with TRBJ2-5; D is uncertain. The germline V gene encodes CDR1 MNHEY and CDR2 SVGEGT. Trimming removed 11 bases from V and 1 base from J, with 14 bases in between. The CDR3 covers 13 residues. The CDR3 region has the DNA TGTGCCGGGTCCGACGCGTCCCAAGAGACCCAGTACTTC. It encodes CAGSDASQETQYF.

In its sample, this clonotype was seen a few times. The V gene is TRBV19, the J gene TRBJ2-2, with 10 nucleotides matching TRBD1. The CDR3 has 14 amino acids. CDR1 and CDR2 from the germline V gene are LNHDA and SQIVND (reference sequence). J gave up 5 bases and V 6 bases, and 3 bases lay outside the gene matches. CDR3 in amino acids: CASRGTGETGELFF. DNA of the CDR3: TGTGCCAGTAGGGGGACAGGGGAAACCGGGGAGCTGTTTTTT.

This clonotype has only a few counts. V is TRBV20-1 and J is TRBJ2-1; no firm D call. Germline assignment: CDR1 DFQATT and CDR2 SNEGSKA (reference sequence). With 1 base removed from V and 9 bases from J, the gap between germline ends came to 10 bases. This CDR3 has 12 residues. This CDR3 is CSARGNEIEQFF. CDR3 coding DNA: TGCAGTGCTAGAGGGAACGAGATTGAGCAGTTCTTC.

This clonotype has a handful of counts. V and J are TRBV15 and TRBJ2-7; tentative D call: TRBD2 (7 bases). The ends were cut back, 3 bases at V and 3 bases at J, with 12 bases in the middle. This CDR3 is built from 14 residues. Germline V gene sequence: CDR1 LNHNV, CDR2 YYDKDF (reference sequence). The DNA for the CDR3 is TGTGCCACCAGCAGGGAGGGGGACTACTACGAGCAGTACTTC. This gives the protein CATSREGDYYEQYF.

This chain links TRBV7-9 with TRBJ1-2; 11 nucleotides align to TRBD1. The V gene end was trimmed by 3 bases and the J gene end by 8 bases; junction bases not matched to a gene: 5. The CDR3 length is 14 residues. CDR1 and CDR2 from the germline V gene are SEHNR and FQNEAQ (reference sequence). The CDR3 DNA sequence: TGTGCCAGCAGCTTTGGACAGGGGGCAGAAGGCTACACCTTC. Its protein product is CASSFGQGAEGYTF.

The rearrangement links TRBV6-2 or TRBV6-3 to TRBJ2-1, with a tentative D call TRBD1 (5 bases). The length of the CDR3 is 15 residues. Trimming removed 4 bases at V and 5 bases at J, with 15 bases between. Looked up from germline, CDR1 is MNHEY and CDR2 is SVGEGT. CDR3 in DNA: TGTGCCAGCAGTTGGTACAGGCGCAAGGACAATGAGCAGTTCTTC. The encoded protein is CASSWYRRKDNEQFF.

This chain joins TRBV10-3 and TRBJ2-7; 13 nucleotides align to TRBD2. The germline V gene has CDR1 ENHRY and CDR2 SYGVKD. V was clipped by 6 bases and J by 3 bases; unmatched bases: 5. The CDR3 has 15 residues. The CDR3 sequence: CAIRRLAGGYYEQYF. As DNA, the CDR3 is TGTGCCATCAGGAGACTAGCGGGAGGCTACTACGAGCAGTACTTC.

The V and J genes are TRBV7-9 and TRBJ1-4; 7 bases line up with TRBD1. CDR1 is SEHNR, CDR2 FQNEAQ, per germline (reference sequence). The CDR3 loop spans 16 amino acids. J lost 2 bases, V lost 2 bases, and 5 bases had no gene match. The CDR3 DNA reads as TGTGCCAGCAGCTTATACCCACAGGGGACTAATGAAAAACTGTTTTTT. It yields the protein CASSLYPQGTNEKLFF.

This clonotype was recorded a few times. In DNA form, the CDR3 reads TGTGCCACCAGTGCCCTAGGACAGGCCCGTCAGTATTTT. Encoded protein: CATSALGQARQYF. J is TRBJ2-3 and V is TRBV24-1; 7 bases line up with TRBD1. CDR3 length equals 13 residues. The trim removed 5 bases at V and 12 bases at J, leaving 10 bases unmatched. In germline, CDR1 is KGHDR, CDR2 SFDVKD.

This clonotype came up a few times. The V and J genes are TRBV19 and TRBJ1-5, with 9 bases that match TRBD1. V lost 5 bases to trimming and J lost 0 bases; unmatched junction nucleotides: 5. This CDR3 has 16 amino acids. Germline V gene data show CDR1 as LNHDA and CDR2 as SQIVND (reference sequence). As DNA, the CDR3 is TGTGCCAGTAGTTTCGGACAGGGGCATAGCAATCAGCCCCAGCATTTT. Translating it yields CASSFGQGHSNQPQHF.

V usage is TRBV6-5 and J usage is TRBJ2-2; 7 bases are a match to TRBD1. Trimming removed 0 bases from V and 6 bases from J; junction bases left unmatched: 7. The CDR3 spans 16 residues. In germline, CDR1 is MNHEY, CDR2 SVGAGI. Here the CDR3 DNA reads TGTGCCAGCAGTTACTCCCGACAGGGTACGGCCGGGGAGCTGTTTTTT. It codes for CASSYSRQGTAGELFF.

The chain carries TRBV7-3 and TRBJ1-1, with D uncertain. Trimming pared 4 bases from V and 2 bases from J, leaving 11 bases between. CDR1 is SGHTA, CDR2 FQGTGA, per germline. The CDR3 length is 14 residues. The CDR3 DNA follows: TGTGCCAGCAGCTCAACCGGGCGCAACACTGAAGCTTTCTTT. Amino acid sequence: CASSSTGRNTEAFF.

V usage is TRBV4-3 and J usage is TRBJ2-7; D might be TRBD1 (6 bases). The germline gives CDR1 LGHNA, CDR2 YSLEER. Trimming pared 0 bases from V and 7 bases from J, leaving 16 bases between. The CDR3 consists of 15 residues. CDR3 region: CASSQDGTPFEEQYF. CDR3 DNA: TGCGCCAGCAGCCAAGACGGGACACCCTTTGAAGAGCAGTACTTC.

This clonotype has just a few counts. The J gene is TRBJ2-4, the V gene TRBV28; unclear D gene. Germline CDR1 is MDHEN and CDR2 is SYDVKM. The CDR3 loop spans 14 amino acids. Trimming shortened V by 5 bases and J by 8 bases, and 16 bases separated the two germline ends. The CDR3 here is CASSRLDGWDIQYF. CDR3 in DNA: TGTGCCAGCAGTCGATTGGACGGGTGGGACATTCAGTACTTC.

This clonotype came up once. The genes are TRBV28 and TRBJ2-3; the match to TRBD1 covers 8 bases. V gave up 7 bases and J gave up 14 bases; unmatched junction bases: 20. The CDR3 spans 15 residues. Germline CDR1 reads MDHEN; CDR2 reads SYDVKM. The CDR3 bases are TGTGCCAGCAATCCCCAGCCGGGACAGGCGGCTAGCAGGTATTTT. Translating gives CASNPQPGQAASRYF.

This clonotype was picked up a small number of times. This chain uses TRBV27 with TRBJ1-1; D might be TRBD1 (6 bases). V was cut by 6 bases and J by 8 bases, with 19 bases left in between. The CDR3 is 14 residues long. Germline CDR1 MNHEY, CDR2 SMNVEV (reference sequence). The CDR3 reads CASRSAEDSKEAFF. CDR3 in DNA: TGTGCCAGCAGATCCGCCGAGGACAGCAAAGAAGCTTTCTTT.